A selection of T cell receptor beta chains follows, all from one sample in a study of chemoradiotherapy in HPV16-positive cancers. Clones were sequenced by immunoSEQ multiplex PCR, and TCRdb holds only the in-frame ones, with some missing. Found here are about 68,000 clones, about nine tenths of them singletons; the top ten hold around 4.4%. This material consisted of blood, taken from a patient who underwent chemoradiotherapy. These receptors were collected from a human donor with HPV-associated anogenital cancer. The CDR3 runs from the conserved cysteine through the conserved F or W. The order of the fields is clone size, V gene, D gene, J gene, CDR3 protein, CDR3 DNA. D genes are given only for firm matches. Size values are once, few and many counts, or a class for expanded clones, and some rows have none.

-	TRBV5-1	-	TRBJ2-5	CASSLGDIREQYF	TGCGCCAGCAGCTTGGGGGATATACGGGAGCAGTACTTC
-	TRBV6-6	-	TRBJ1-6	CASTYRPESSPLHF	TGTGCCAGCACTTACAGGCCTGAAAGTTCACCCCTCCACTTT
once	TRBV7-2	-	TRBJ2-7	CASSLAGDEQYF	TGTGCCAGCAGCTTAGCAGGGGACGAGCAGTACTTC
-	TRBV30	TRBD1	TRBJ1-2	CAWSVKGAGGYTF	TGTGCCTGGAGTGTAAAGGGGGCGGGTGGCTACACCTTC
-	TRBV5-8	-	TRBJ1-1	CASSLEVGVLTEAFF	TGTGCCAGCAGCTTGGAGGTTGGGGTTCTGACTGAAGCTTTCTTT
-	TRBV7-2	TRBD1	TRBJ2-4	CASSLDRGGGKNIQYF	TGTGCCAGCAGCTTAGACAGGGGCGGTGGCAAAAACATTCAGTACTTC
-	TRBV5-1	-	TRBJ1-1	CASSLEGNTEAFF	TGCGCCAGCAGCTTGGAGGGGAACACTGAAGCTTTCTTT
-	TRBV18	-	TRBJ1-1	CASSGSQGGTEAFF	TGTGCCAGCTCAGGTTCGCAAGGAGGCACTGAAGCTTTCTTT
-	TRBV5-1	-	TRBJ2-7	CASSGGTASSEQYF	TGCGCCAGCAGCGGCGGGACAGCCTCCTCTGAGCAGTACTTC
-	TRBV19	-	TRBJ1-3	CASSPEANSGNTIYF	TGTGCCAGTAGTCCGGAGGCGAACTCTGGAAACACCATATATTTT
-	TRBV7-9	-	TRBJ2-3	CASSPRTTSTDTQYF	TGTGCCAGCAGCCCCCGGACTACAAGCACAGATACGCAGTATTTT
-	TRBV7-3	-	TRBJ1-1	CASSFDPATEAFF	TGTGCCAGCAGCTTCGACCCTGCCACTGAAGCTTTCTTT
-	TRBV19	-	TRBJ1-1	CASSKDSFEAFF	TGTGCCAGTAGTAAGGACAGCTTTGAAGCTTTCTTT
-	TRBV6-1	-	TRBJ1-2	CASSRDGYGYTF	TGTGCCAGCAGCAGGGACGGCTATGGCTACACCTTC
once	TRBV7-9	TRBD1	TRBJ1-1	CASSLAPDRGHTEAFF	TGTGCCAGCAGCTTAGCCCCAGACAGGGGGCACACTGAAGCTTTCTTT
-	TRBV9	TRBD1	TRBJ2-5	CASSFIPGQQETQYF	TGTGCCAGCAGCTTCATACCGGGACAGCAAGAGACCCAGTACTTC
-	TRBV21-1	-	TRBJ2-7	CASSNLNRADYEQYF	TGTGCCAGCAGCAATCTGAACAGGGCGGACTACGAGCAGTACTTC
once	TRBV7-9	-	TRBJ2-7	CASSRGLDLSSYEQYF	TGTGCCAGCAGCCGGGGACTCGACTTGAGCTCCTACGAGCAGTACTTC
once	TRBV19	TRBD1	TRBJ2-7	CASRLFDRGVLCEQYF	TGTGCCAGTAGACTATTTGACAGGGGCGTTTTGTGCGAGCAGTACTTC
-	TRBV5-1	-	TRBJ1-5	CASKQDYSNQPQHF	TGCGCCAGCAAACAGGACTATAGCAATCAGCCCCAGCATTTT
-	TRBV5-5	TRBD1	TRBJ2-7	CASSSTGGAVGEQYF	TGTGCCAGCAGTTCTACAGGGGGCGCGGTGGGTGAGCAGTACTTC
-	TRBV5-1	-	TRBJ1-2	CASSLSTGANYGYTF	TGCGCCAGCAGCTTATCGACAGGCGCTAACTATGGCTACACCTTC
few	TRBV12-5	TRBD1	TRBJ1-1	CASQSTISGTVNTEAFF	TGTGCTAGTCAATCCACAATCTCCGGGACAGTGAACACTGAAGCTTTCTTT
once	TRBV19	-	TRBJ1-5	CASSITDSNQPQHF	TGTGCCAGTAGTATCACAGATAGCAATCAGCCCCAGCATTTT
-	TRBV5-1	TRBD2	TRBJ2-1	CASSLRLAGANEQFF	TGCGCCAGCAGCCTAAGACTAGCGGGCGCCAATGAGCAGTTCTTC
-	TRBV28	-	TRBJ2-2	CASSLVENTGELFF	TGTGCCAGCAGTTTAGTGGAGAACACCGGGGAGCTGTTTTTT
-	TRBV6-5	TRBD1	TRBJ2-2	CASTGTGRTGELFF	TGTGCCAGCACCGGGACAGGGCGGACCGGGGAGCTGTTTTTT
-	TRBV2	TRBD1	TRBJ1-1	CASSNTGGAFF	TGTGCCAGCAGTAATACAGGGGGAGCTTTCTTT
-	TRBV27	-	TRBJ2-6	CASSLRDAGWPGANVLTF	TGTGCCAGCAGTTTAAGGGACGCGGGGTGGCCTGGGGCCAACGTCCTGACTTTC
-	TRBV5-1	TRBD1	TRBJ1-3	CASSLDSGTGRSGNTIYF	TGCGCCAGCAGCTTGGATAGCGGGACAGGCCGCTCTGGAAACACCATATATTTT
-	TRBV19	-	TRBJ2-3	CASREGGGATDTQYF	TGTGCCAGTAGGGAAGGGGGGGGTGCCACAGATACGCAGTATTTT
few	TRBV6-1	-	TRBJ1-5	CASSPGRQNQPQHF	TGTGCCAGCAGCCCGGGACGCCAAAATCAGCCCCAGCATTTT
-	TRBV7-6	-	TRBJ2-7	CASSLETASNAIYEQYF	TGTGCCAGCAGCTTAGAAACGGCTAGCAATGCGATCTACGAGCAGTACTTC
-	TRBV10-3	-	TRBJ2-3	CAIKADTQYF	TGTGCCATCAAGGCGGATACGCAGTATTTT
once	TRBV5-4	-	TRBJ2-5	CASSSSGHEETQYF	TGTGCCAGCAGCTCGTCGGGGCATGAGGAGACCCAGTACTTC
-	TRBV7-9	TRBD1	TRBJ1-2	CASSFAGQGNGYTF	TGTGCCAGCAGCTTCGCGGGACAGGGTAATGGCTACACCTTC
-	TRBV10-1	-	TRBJ1-1	CASSESSSMNTEAFF	TGCGCCAGCAGTGAGTCCTCGTCCATGAACACTGAAGCTTTCTTT
-	TRBV4-1	-	TRBJ1-5	CASSQVQGGQQPQHF	TGCGCCAGCAGCCAAGTGCAAGGGGGTCAGCAGCCCCAGCATTTT
-	TRBV28	TRBD2	TRBJ2-1	CASSPSSGSYNEQFF	TGTGCCAGCAGCCCCTCTAGCGGCTCCTACAATGAGCAGTTCTTC
once	TRBV13	TRBD1	TRBJ1-2	CASSLYQGAHGYTF	TGTGCCAGCAGCTTATATCAGGGGGCGCATGGCTACACCTTC
-	TRBV28	-	TRBJ1-2	CASSLGQGRGYTF	TGTGCCAGCAGTTTAGGGCAGGGGCGTGGCTACACCTTC
-	TRBV9	-	TRBJ1-1	CASSVGGYGTEAFF	TGTGCCAGCAGCGTAGGTGGGTATGGCACTGAAGCTTTCTTT
-	TRBV11-2	-	TRBJ1-6	CASSSIRGRDNSPLHF	TGTGCCAGCAGCTCCATCCGGGGCAGGGATAATTCACCCCTCCACTTT
-	TRBV28	TRBD1	TRBJ1-5	CASSPGTGYNQPQHF	TGTGCCAGCAGCCCCGGGACAGGCTACAATCAGCCCCAGCATTTT
-	TRBV7-3	TRBD1	TRBJ1-1	CASSFRDRDTEAFF	TGTGCCAGCAGCTTCCGGGACAGGGACACTGAAGCTTTCTTT
once	TRBV5-4	TRBD1	TRBJ2-2	CASRPGQRAATGELFF	TGTGCCAGCAGGCCGGGACAGAGGGCGGCCACCGGGGAGCTGTTTTTT
-	TRBV18	-	TRBJ2-7	CASSYPGLAYEQYF	TGTGCCAGCTCATATCCGGGACTTGCTTACGAGCAGTACTTC
-	TRBV4-1	-	TRBJ1-5	CASSQKVQLNQPQHF	TGCGCCAGCAGCCAAAAAGTGCAGTTGAATCAGCCCCAGCATTTT
-	TRBV5-1	-	TRBJ1-1	CASSLSGLETEAFF	TGCGCCAGCAGCTTGTCGGGGCTTGAGACTGAAGCTTTCTTT
-	TRBV19	TRBD2	TRBJ2-1	CASSIPGAGGPVNEQFF	TGTGCCAGTAGTATTCCTGGTGCGGGAGGGCCGGTCAATGAGCAGTTCTTC
-	TRBV29-1	TRBD1	TRBJ1-5	CSVADRGGQPQHF	TGCAGCGTTGCGGACAGGGGCGGCCAGCCCCAGCATTTT
once	TRBV20-1	-	TRBJ2-1	CSARLYNEQFF	TGCAGTGCTAGACTCTACAATGAGCAGTTCTTC
once	TRBV5-1	-	TRBJ2-7	CASSLASQGSSEQYF	TGCGCCAGCAGCTTGGCTAGTCAGGGGAGCTCCGAGCAGTACTTC
-	TRBV10-1	-	TRBJ2-5	CASSETTGLQETQYF	TGCGCCAGCAGTGAGACGACAGGCCTACAAGAGACCCAGTACTTC
-	TRBV19	-	TRBJ2-7	CASSISIGGEEQYF	TGTGCCAGTAGTATTTCAATCGGGGGCGAAGAGCAGTACTTC
-	TRBV29-1	-	TRBJ2-5	CSVPAGMAETQYF	TGCAGCGTTCCGGCGGGGATGGCGGAGACCCAGTACTTC